This note documents a single T cell receptor beta chain sequence. One end of the junction fails to match germline, which may point to a read error. The data derive from a study of blood T cell repertoires in COVID-19. Whole-study context: T cells, B-cell-depleted T cells, or PBMCs supplied cDNA or gDNA.

Produced via immunoSEQ multiplex PCR; TCRdb's table is partial and in-frame only. The sample yields about 44,000 clones, over 80% seen once. The CDR3 runs to 12 residues. The germline V gene encodes CDR1 SEHNR and CDR2 FQNEAQ (reference sequence). The clonotype comes from a middle-aged woman with acute or convalescent COVID-19. Source material: peripheral blood. J is TRBJ1-3 and V is TRBV7-9; TRBD1 might be the D (5 bases). This chain's CDR3 is CASSLAQGRPEF. The DNA of the CDR3 is TGTGCCAGCAGCTTAGCCCAGGGCCGCCCTGAGTTT.